This T cell receptor beta chain was captured by sequencing in a study of molecular identifiers for immune sequencing clone quantification. This clonotype was picked up many times. Naive CD8 sequencing libraries were generated from roughly 18,000 to 920,000 sorted cells, with 10%, 30% or 50% RNA as input. The CDR3 has 14 residues. The germline V gene has CDR1 MNHEY and CDR2 SMNVEV (reference sequence). Trimming removed 6 bases from V and 6 bases from J, with 18 bases in between. As previously described, bulk TCR libraries were made using listed TCR primers. MiXCR, applied by TCRdb to the PCR reads, yields one record per CDR3 protein. The sample lists hundreds of thousands of distinct CDR3 sequences, about 20% seen once, with 0.85% to 0.9% in the top ten.

The sample was naive CD8+ T cells from blood, with Jurkat cell RNA spiked in. The subset here: FACS-sorted CD8+CD4-CCR7+CD45RA+ naive T cells. This rearrangement joins TRBV27 to TRBJ2-7; maybe TRBD2 (6 bases). The TCR comes from a human donor in good health. Some libraries in this study had Jurkat cell RNA spiked in. The CDR3 DNA follows: TGTGCCAGCAGCACTTACGGGGGTCACGTCGAGCAGTACTTC. It yields the protein CASSTYGGHVEQYF.